This T cell receptor (beta chain) was sequenced during a study of blood T cell repertoires in COVID-19. For the study at large: Whether acute or convalescent, the COVID-19 samples came from the United States, Italy and Spain. PBMCs, B-cell-depleted T cells, or T cells provided the cDNA or gDNA that made up the material.

This CDR3 is 14 amino acids long. Trimming cost V 5 bases and J 3 bases, with 13 bases left between them. Germline V gene sequence: CDR1 MNHNY, CDR2 SVGAGI (reference sequence). Authors' analysis steps: Cell counts per sample came from amplifying reference gene primers. Profiling relied on immunoSEQ multiplex PCR, and the TCRdb table lists in-frame clones only, not all of them. For V, J and clone size, that table is used; D and trimming come from the DNA. There are roughly 300,000 clones in the sample; approximately 92% occur only once, and about 7% lies in the top ten. Enrolment of Seattle patients took place during active infection, and they were followed longitudinally.

This rearrangement joins TRBV6-6 to TRBJ1-1; D is perhaps TRBD1 (6 bases). Sequencing was carried out using peripheral blood. The clonotype comes from a woman in her 30s with COVID-19, enrolled during active disease. CDR3 amino acids: CASSLQGVDTEAFF. The CDR3 DNA follows: TGTGCCAGCAGTCTACAGGGTGTGGACACTGAAGCTTTCTTT.